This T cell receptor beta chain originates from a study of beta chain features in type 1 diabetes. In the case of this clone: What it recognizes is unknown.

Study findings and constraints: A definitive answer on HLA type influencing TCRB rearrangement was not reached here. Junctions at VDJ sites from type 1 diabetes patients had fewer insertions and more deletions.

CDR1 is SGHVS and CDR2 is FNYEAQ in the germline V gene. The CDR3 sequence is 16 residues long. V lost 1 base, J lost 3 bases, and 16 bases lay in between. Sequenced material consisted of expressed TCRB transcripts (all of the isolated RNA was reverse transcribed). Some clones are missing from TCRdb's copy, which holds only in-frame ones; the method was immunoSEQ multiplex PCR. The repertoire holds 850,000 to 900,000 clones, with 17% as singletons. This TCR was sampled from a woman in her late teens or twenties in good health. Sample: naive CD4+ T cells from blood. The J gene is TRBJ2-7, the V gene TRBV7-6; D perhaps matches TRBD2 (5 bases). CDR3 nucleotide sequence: TGTGCCAGCAGCTTAGAGGCGGGCGGCCCGGGCTACGAGCAGTACTTC. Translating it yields CASSLEAGGPGYEQYF.